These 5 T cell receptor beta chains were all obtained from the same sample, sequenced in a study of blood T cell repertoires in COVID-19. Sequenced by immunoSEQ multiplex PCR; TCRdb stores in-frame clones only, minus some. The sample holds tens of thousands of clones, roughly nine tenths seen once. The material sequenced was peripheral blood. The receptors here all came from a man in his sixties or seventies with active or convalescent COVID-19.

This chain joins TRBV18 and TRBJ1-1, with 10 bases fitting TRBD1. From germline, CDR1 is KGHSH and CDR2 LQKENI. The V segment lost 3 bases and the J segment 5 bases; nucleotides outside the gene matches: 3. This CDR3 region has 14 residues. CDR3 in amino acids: CASSPPGQGTEAFF. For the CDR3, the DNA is TGTGCCAGCTCACCCCCGGGACAGGGGACTGAAGCTTTCTTT.

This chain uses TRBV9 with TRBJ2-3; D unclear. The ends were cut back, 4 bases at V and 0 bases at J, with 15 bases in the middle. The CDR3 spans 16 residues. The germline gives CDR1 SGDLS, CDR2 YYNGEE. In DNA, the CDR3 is TGTGCCAGCAGCCCAAGAGGAACTTCTAGCACAGATACGCAGTATTTT. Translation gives CASSPRGTSSTDTQYF.

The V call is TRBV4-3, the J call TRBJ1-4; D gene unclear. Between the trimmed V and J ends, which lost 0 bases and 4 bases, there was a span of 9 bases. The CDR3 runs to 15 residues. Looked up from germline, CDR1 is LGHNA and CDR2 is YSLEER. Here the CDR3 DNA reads TGCGCCAGCAGCCAAGATTCGGGGAATAATGAAAAACTGTTTTTT. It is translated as CASSQDSGNNEKLFF.

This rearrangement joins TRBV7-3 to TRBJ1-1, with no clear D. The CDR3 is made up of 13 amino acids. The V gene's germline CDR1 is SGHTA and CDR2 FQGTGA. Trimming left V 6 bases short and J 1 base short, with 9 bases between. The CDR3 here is CASSLDTNTEAFF. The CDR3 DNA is TGTGCCAGCAGTCTCGACACGAACACTGAAGCTTTCTTT.

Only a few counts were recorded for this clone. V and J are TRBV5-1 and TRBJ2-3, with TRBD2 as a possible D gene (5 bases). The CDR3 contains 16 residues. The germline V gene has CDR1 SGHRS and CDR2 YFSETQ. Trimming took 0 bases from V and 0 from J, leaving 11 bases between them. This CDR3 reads CASSLGGLPSTDTQYF. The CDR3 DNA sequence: TGCGCCAGCAGCTTGGGAGGGTTACCTAGCACAGATACGCAGTATTTT. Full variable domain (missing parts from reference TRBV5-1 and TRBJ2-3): KAGVTQTPRYLIKTRGQQVTLSCSPISGHRSVSWYQQTPGQGLQFLFEYFSETQRNKGNFPGRFSGRQFSNSRSEMNVSTLELGDSALYLCASSLGGLPSTDTQYFGPGTRLTVL.